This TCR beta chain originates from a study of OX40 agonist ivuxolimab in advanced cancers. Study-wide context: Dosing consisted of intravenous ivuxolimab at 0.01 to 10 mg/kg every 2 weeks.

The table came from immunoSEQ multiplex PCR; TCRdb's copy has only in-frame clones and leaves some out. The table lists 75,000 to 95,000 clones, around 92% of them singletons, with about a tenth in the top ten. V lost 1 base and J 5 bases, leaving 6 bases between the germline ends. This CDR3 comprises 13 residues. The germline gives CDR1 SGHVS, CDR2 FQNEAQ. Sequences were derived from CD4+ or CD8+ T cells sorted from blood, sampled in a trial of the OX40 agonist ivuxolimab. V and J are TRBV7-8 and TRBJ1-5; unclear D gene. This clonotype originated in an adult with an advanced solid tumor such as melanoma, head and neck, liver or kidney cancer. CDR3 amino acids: CASSLVADQPQHF. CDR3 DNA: TGTGCCAGCAGCTTAGTTGCTGATCAGCCCCAGCATTTT.